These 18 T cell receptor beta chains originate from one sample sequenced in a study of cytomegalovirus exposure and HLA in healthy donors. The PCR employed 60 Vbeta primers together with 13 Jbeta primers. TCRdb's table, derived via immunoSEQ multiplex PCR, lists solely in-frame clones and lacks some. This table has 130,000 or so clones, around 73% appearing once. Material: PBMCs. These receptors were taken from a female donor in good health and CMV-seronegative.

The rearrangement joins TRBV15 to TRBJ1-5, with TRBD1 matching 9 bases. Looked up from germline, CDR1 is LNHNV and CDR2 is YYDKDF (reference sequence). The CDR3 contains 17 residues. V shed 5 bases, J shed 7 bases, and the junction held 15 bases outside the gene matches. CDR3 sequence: CATSPTPHRDREQPQHF. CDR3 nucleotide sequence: TGTGCCACCAGCCCCACCCCCCACCGGGACAGGGAACAGCCCCAGCATTTT.

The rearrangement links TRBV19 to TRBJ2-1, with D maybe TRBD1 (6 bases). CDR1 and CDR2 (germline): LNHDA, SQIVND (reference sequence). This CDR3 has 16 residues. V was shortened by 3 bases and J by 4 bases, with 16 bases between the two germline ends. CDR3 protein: CASSIGKAGDYNEQFF. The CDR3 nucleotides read TGTGCCAGTAGTATCGGTAAGGCAGGGGATTACAATGAGCAGTTCTTC.

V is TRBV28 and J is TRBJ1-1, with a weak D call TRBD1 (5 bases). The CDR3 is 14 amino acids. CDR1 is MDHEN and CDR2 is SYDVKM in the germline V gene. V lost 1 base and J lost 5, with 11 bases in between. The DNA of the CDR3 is TGTGCCAGCAGTTTATTCAGGGAAGGTACTGAAGCTTTCTTT. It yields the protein CASSLFREGTEAFF.

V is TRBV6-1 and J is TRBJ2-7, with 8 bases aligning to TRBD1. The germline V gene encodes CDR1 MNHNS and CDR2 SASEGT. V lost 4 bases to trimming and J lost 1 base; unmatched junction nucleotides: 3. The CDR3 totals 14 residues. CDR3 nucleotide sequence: TGTGCCAGCAGTGCTGGACAGGGATCCTACGAGCAGTACTTC. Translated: CASSAGQGSYEQYF.

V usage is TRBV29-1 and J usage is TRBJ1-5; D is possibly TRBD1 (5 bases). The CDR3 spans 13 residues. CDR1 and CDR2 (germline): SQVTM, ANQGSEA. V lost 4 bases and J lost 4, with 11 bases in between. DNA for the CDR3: TGCAGCGTTGGGGGGGGGTGGAATCAGCCCCAGCATTTT. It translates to CSVGGGWNQPQHF.

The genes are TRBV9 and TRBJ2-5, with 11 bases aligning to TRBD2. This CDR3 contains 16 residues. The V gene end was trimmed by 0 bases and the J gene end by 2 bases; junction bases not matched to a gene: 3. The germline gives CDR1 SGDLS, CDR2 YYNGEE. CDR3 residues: CASSVGASGGQETQYF. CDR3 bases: TGTGCCAGCAGCGTAGGGGCTAGCGGGGGGCAAGAGACCCAGTACTTC. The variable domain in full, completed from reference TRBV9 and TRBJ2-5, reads DSGVTQTPKHLITATGQRVTLRCSPRSGDLSVYWYQQSLDQGLQFLIQYYNGEERAKGNILERFSAQQFPDLHSELNLSSLELGDSALYFCASSVGASGGQETQYFGPGTRLLVL.

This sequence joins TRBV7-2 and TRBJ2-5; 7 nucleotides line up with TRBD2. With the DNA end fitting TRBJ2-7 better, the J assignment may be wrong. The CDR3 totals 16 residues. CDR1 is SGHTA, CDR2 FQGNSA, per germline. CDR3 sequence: CASSLSGAGSSYEQYF. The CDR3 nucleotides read TGTGCCAGCAGCTTAAGTGGAGCGGGGAGCTCCTACGAGCAGTACTTC.

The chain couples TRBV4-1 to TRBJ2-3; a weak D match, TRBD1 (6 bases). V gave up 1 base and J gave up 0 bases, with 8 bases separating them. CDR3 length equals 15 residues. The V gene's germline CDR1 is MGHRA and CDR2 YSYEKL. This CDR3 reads CASSQVGTSTDTQYF. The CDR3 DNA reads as TGCGCCAGCAGCCAAGTTGGGACAAGCACAGATACGCAGTATTTT.

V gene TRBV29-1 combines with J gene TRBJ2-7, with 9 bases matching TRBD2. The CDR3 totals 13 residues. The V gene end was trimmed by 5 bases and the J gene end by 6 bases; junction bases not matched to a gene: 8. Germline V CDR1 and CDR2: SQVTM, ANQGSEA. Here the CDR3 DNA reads TGCAGCGTTAAAAAGACTAGCGGAGGCGAGCAGTACTTC. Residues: CSVKKTSGGEQYF.

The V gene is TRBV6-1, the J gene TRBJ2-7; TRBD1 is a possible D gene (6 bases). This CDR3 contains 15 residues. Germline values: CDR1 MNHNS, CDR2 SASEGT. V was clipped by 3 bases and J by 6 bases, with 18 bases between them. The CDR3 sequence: CASSEGAMTLLEQYF. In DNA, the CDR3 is TGTGCCAGCAGTGAGGGGGCCATGACTCTTCTCGAGCAGTACTTC.

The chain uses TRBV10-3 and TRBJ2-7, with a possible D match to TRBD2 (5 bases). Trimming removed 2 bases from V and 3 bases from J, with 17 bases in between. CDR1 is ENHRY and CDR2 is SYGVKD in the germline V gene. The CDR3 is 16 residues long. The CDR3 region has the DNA TGTGCCATCAGTGAGAGGGAGCCGGATATCGACTACGAGCAGTACTTC. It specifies CAISEREPDIDYEQYF.

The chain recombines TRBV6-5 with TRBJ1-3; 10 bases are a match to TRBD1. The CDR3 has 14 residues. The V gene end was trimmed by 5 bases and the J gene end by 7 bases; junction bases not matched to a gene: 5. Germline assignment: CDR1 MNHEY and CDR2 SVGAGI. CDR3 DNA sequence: TGTGCCAGCAGTAGGGACAGGGGTTTCAACACCATATATTTT. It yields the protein CASSRDRGFNTIYF.

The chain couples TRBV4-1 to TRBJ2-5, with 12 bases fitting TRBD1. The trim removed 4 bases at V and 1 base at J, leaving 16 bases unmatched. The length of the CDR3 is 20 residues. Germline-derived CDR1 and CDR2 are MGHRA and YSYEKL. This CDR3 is CASSLLPGAGQGAGQETQYF. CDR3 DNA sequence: TGCGCCAGCAGCCTTCTGCCCGGGGCGGGACAGGGGGCGGGCCAAGAGACCCAGTACTTC.

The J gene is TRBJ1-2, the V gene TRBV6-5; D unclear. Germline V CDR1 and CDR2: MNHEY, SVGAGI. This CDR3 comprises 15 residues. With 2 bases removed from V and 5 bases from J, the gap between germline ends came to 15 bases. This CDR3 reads CASSYRVAGLYGYTF. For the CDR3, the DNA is TGTGCCAGCAGTTACAGAGTGGCAGGCTTATATGGCTACACCTTC.

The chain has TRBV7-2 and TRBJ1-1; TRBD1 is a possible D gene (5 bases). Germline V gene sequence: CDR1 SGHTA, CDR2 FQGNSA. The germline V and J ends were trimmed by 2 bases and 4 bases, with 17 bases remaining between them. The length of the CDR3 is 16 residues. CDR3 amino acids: CASSLNLPKRGTEAFF. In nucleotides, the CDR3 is TGTGCCAGCAGCTTAAATCTCCCGAAAAGGGGCACTGAAGCTTTCTTT. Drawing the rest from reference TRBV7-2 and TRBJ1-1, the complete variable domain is GAGVSQSPSNKVTEKGKDVELRCDPISGHTALYWYRQSLGQGLEFLIYFQGNSAPDKSGLPSDRFSAERTGGSVSTLTIQRTQQEDSAVYLCASSLNLPKRGTEAFFGQGTRLTVV.

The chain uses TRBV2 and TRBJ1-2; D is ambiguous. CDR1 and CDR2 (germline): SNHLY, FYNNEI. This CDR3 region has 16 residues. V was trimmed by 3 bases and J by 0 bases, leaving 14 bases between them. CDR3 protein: CASSERGGEANYGYTF. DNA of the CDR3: TGTGCCAGCAGTGAGAGAGGAGGAGAAGCTAACTATGGCTACACCTTC.

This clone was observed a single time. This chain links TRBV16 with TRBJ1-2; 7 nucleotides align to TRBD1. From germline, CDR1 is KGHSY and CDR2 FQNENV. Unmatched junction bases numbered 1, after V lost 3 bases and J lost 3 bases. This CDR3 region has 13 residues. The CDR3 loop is CASSHTGDYGYTF. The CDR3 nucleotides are TGTGCCAGCAGCCATACAGGGGACTATGGCTACACCTTC.

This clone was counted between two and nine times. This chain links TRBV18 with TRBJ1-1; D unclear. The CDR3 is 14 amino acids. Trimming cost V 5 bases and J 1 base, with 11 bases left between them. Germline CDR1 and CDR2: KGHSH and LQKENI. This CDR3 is CASSTNSGNTEAFF. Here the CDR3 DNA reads TGTGCCAGCTCAACGAACAGCGGGAACACTGAAGCTTTCTTT.